The 5 T cell receptor beta chains below were found in one sample sequenced in a study of T-cell memory formation after mild COVID-19. TCRdb reprocessed the 5' RACE reads with MiXCR, giving one entry per CDR3 protein. The table records about 400,000 distinct CDR3 sequences, about 24% of them present only once. Sequenced input: PBMCs or a T cell subset sorted from them (not recorded which). Receptors originate from an adult woman who had mild COVID-19 (a few samples of this study predate the infection). Cell type and time point are not known.

This clonotype has only a few counts. V gene TRBV3-1 combines with J gene TRBJ2-7, with a tentative D call TRBD1 (5 bases). Germline-derived CDR1 and CDR2 are LGHDT and YNNKEL (reference sequence). The CDR3 is 12 amino acids. The V and J ends lost 3 bases and 4 bases respectively, with 7 bases between them. CDR3 nucleotide sequence: TGTGCCAGCAGCCATACAGGTTACGAGCAGTACTTC. Translated: CASSHTGYEQYF.

This sequence joins TRBV12-3 or TRBV12-4 and TRBJ2-3; 10 nucleotides agree with TRBD2. There are 18 residues in the CDR3. J lost 4 bases, V lost 6 bases, and 16 bases had no gene match. The chain's CDR3 is CASRPPGLATSGADTQYF. CDR3 DNA: TGTGCCAGCAGGCCTCCGGGACTAGCGACCTCTGGCGCAGATACGCAGTATTTT.

This chain joins TRBV3-1 and TRBJ2-5, with D hard to call. Looked up from germline, CDR1 is LGHDT and CDR2 is YNNKEL (reference sequence). The CDR3 is 13 amino acids. V shed 3 bases and J shed 5 bases, with 10 bases lying between them. The CDR3 region has the DNA TGTGCCAGCAGCCAGGGTTCGTTGGAGACCCAGTACTTC. This codes for CASSQGSLETQYF.

This clonotype was observed a few times. The J gene is TRBJ2-7, the V gene TRBV11-2; no definite D call. V lost 0 bases and J lost 5, with 8 bases in between. The CDR3 spans 13 residues. Germline CDR1 reads SGHAT; CDR2 reads FQNNGV. Written as DNA, the CDR3 is TGTGCCAGCAGCTTAGAACCTAGGCACGAGCAGTACTTC. Translating it yields CASSLEPRHEQYF.

This clonotype occurred once. The chain links TRBV27 to TRBJ2-7, with 9 bases lining up with TRBD1. CDR3 length equals 15 residues. V dropped 0 bases and J dropped 4; count of bases not matched to a gene: 4. In germline, CDR1 is MNHEY, CDR2 SMNVEV (reference sequence). The DNA for the CDR3 is TGTGCCAGCAGTTTATCGAACAGGGGGCTGTACGAGCAGTACTTC. Residues: CASSLSNRGLYEQYF.